These 30 T cell receptor beta chains were all obtained from the same sample, sequenced in a study of response to subunit inactivated influenza vaccine. TCRdb ran MiXCR on the RT-PCR reads and lists one entry per CDR3 protein. Here the sample spans 550,000 to 800,000 distinct CDR3 sequences, approximately 14% being singletons. The sample here was PBMCs from blood, taken about 14 days before vaccination. All receptors derive from a man in his forties or fifties who received an inactivated influenza vaccine.

Concerning this clonotype: A much larger clone differs by one base, so this may be a read error. V is TRBV20-1 and J is TRBJ1-1; TRBD1 is a possible D gene (5 bases). Per germline, CDR1 DFQATT and CDR2 SNEGSKA (reference sequence). V was cut by 6 bases and J by 5 bases, with 16 bases left in between. The CDR3 loop spans 13 amino acids. CDR3 region: CSAAGLLGTEAFF. CDR3 DNA: TGCAGTGCCGCGGGGCTCCTCGGAACTGAAGCTTTCTTT.

The sample holds a few counts of this clonotype. The chain couples TRBV5-4 to TRBJ1-2; D possibly corresponds to TRBD1 (6 bases). This CDR3 spans 14 amino acids. Germline V gene lookup returns CDR1 SGHNT and CDR2 YYREEE (reference sequence). Trimming removed 1 base from V and 0 bases from J, with 7 bases in between. The CDR3 reads CASSLKGANYGYTF. The CDR3 coding sequence is TGTGCCAGCAGCTTGAAGGGGGCTAACTATGGCTACACCTTC.

This clonotype was observed a few times. The CDR3 reads CSVERQGIYNEQFF. For the CDR3, the DNA is TGCAGCGTTGAAAGGCAGGGGATTTACAATGAGCAGTTCTTC. The V and J genes are TRBV29-1 and TRBJ2-1; D may be TRBD1 (6 bases). Germline lookup yields CDR1 SQVTM and CDR2 ANQGSEA. Trimming removed 2 bases at V and 4 bases at J, with 12 bases between. There are 14 residues in the CDR3.

Only a few counts were recorded for this clonotype. The V gene is TRBV30, the J gene TRBJ1-2; unclear D gene. Germline lookup yields CDR1 GTSNPN and CDR2 SVGIG (reference sequence). There are 13 residues in the CDR3. The V end lost 4 bases, the J end lost 8 bases, and 17 bases lay between the germline ends. The CDR3 sequence is CAWIVPVAGGYTF. DNA for the CDR3: TGTGCCTGGATTGTCCCCGTCGCGGGAGGCTACACCTTC. Drawing the rest from reference TRBV30 and TRBJ1-2, the complete variable domain is SQTIHQWPATLVQPVGSPLSLECTVEGTSNPNLYWYRQAAGRGLQLLFYSVGIGQISSEVPQNLSASRPQDRQFILSSKKLLLSDSGFYLCAWIVPVAGGYTFGSGTRLTVV.

This clonotype was seen many times. The V and J genes are TRBV7-3 and TRBJ2-2, with D hard to call. This CDR3 contains 15 residues. V lost 5 bases to trimming and J lost 0 bases, with 10 bases between them. Looked up from germline, CDR1 is SGHTA and CDR2 is FQGTGA. The CDR3 bases are TGTGCCAGCAGCCCAGACCCGGCGAACACCGGGGAGCTGTTTTTT. Amino acid sequence: CASSPDPANTGELFF.

The J gene is TRBJ1-2, the V gene TRBV28, with 7 positions matching TRBD1. The length of the CDR3 is 15 residues. The germline V gene has CDR1 MDHEN and CDR2 SYDVKM. With V trimmed by 1 base and J by 2 bases, 4 bases remained unmatched. Here the CDR3 DNA reads TGTGCCAGCAGTTTATCCGAGGGGGCGAACTATGGCTACACCTTC. This translates into CASSLSEGANYGYTF.

The chain uses TRBV20-1 and TRBJ2-7; D perhaps matches TRBD2 (6 bases). V was cut by 5 bases and J by 2 bases, with 13 bases left in between. CDR3 length equals 13 residues. CDR1 and CDR2 from the germline V gene are DFQATT and SNEGSKA (reference sequence). The CDR3 region is CSAGRRGTYEQYF. For the CDR3, the DNA is TGCAGTGCTGGGAGGCGGGGTACCTACGAGCAGTACTTC.

This CDR3 reads CASSRDSLSYEQYF. For the CDR3, the DNA is TGTGCCAGCAGTCGTGACAGCTTATCCTACGAGCAGTACTTC. This chain uses TRBV6-1 with TRBJ2-7, with D possibly being TRBD1 (5 bases). This CDR3 spans 14 amino acids. The germline V gene has CDR1 MNHNS and CDR2 SASEGT. Trimming removed 5 bases at V and 1 base at J, with 12 bases between.

This chain connects TRBV18 to TRBJ2-2; the match to TRBD1 covers 8 bases. The germline V gene has CDR1 KGHSH and CDR2 LQKENI. CDR3 length: 16 residues. With V trimmed by 6 bases and J by 0 bases, 6 bases remained unmatched. CDR3 region: CASSPRGPANTGELFF. The CDR3 nucleotides are TGTGCCAGCTCTCCCAGGGGGCCAGCGAACACCGGGGAGCTGTTTTTT.

V gene TRBV20-1 combines with J gene TRBJ2-7, with D perhaps given as TRBD1 or TRBD2 (5 bases each). Looked up from germline, CDR1 is DFQATT and CDR2 is SNEGSKA (reference sequence). The V end lost 4 bases, the J end lost 5 bases, and 15 bases lay between the germline ends. The CDR3 consists of 13 residues. The CDR3 DNA reads as TGCAGTGCTACCCGGGGCATGCGGGACGAGCAGTACTTC. It encodes CSATRGMRDEQYF.

The V gene is TRBV5-5, the J gene TRBJ2-1, with D tentatively TRBD1 (5 bases). Germline-derived CDR1 and CDR2 are SGHKS and YYEKEE (reference sequence). The CDR3 sequence is 13 residues long. Trimming stripped 3 bases from V and 8 bases from J, with 12 bases between. The CDR3 region is CASSSPGWDEQFF. The CDR3 DNA is TGTGCCAGCAGCTCCCCAGGGTGGGATGAGCAGTTCTTC.

This chain connects TRBV5-1 to TRBJ2-7, with a possible D match to TRBD1 (6 bases). This CDR3 comprises 15 residues. Trimming cost V 0 bases and J 2 bases, with 12 bases left between them. CDR1 is SGHRS, CDR2 YFSETQ, per germline. The CDR3 is CASSLVQGSAYEQYF. CDR3 coding DNA: TGCGCCAGCAGCTTGGTGCAGGGGAGTGCCTACGAGCAGTACTTC. Variable domain in full (rest from reference TRBV5-1 and TRBJ2-7): KAGVTQTPRYLIKTRGQQVTLSCSPISGHRSVSWYQQTPGQGLQFLFEYFSETQRNKGNFPGRFSGRQFSNSRSEMNVSTLELGDSALYLCASSLVQGSAYEQYFGPGTRLTVT.

The chain employs TRBV24-1 and TRBJ2-2; 8 bases map to TRBD1. CDR1 and CDR2 from the germline V gene are KGHDR and SFDVKD. The J segment lost 0 bases and the V segment lost 4 bases, leaving 9 bases of the junction unmatched. This CDR3 is 18 amino acids long. As DNA, the CDR3 is TGTGCCACCAGTGACCCCACAGGACAGGGCACGAACACCGGGGAGCTGTTTTTT. It specifies CATSDPTGQGTNTGELFF.

This clonotype was detected only a few times. This chain links TRBV19 with TRBJ2-4; TRBD1 might be the D (5 bases). With 8 bases removed from V and 0 bases from J, the gap between germline ends came to 11 bases. Germline loops: CDR1 LNHDA, CDR2 SQIVND (reference sequence). The CDR3 spans 14 residues. This chain's CDR3 is CASSRQLAKNIQYF. DNA of the CDR3: TGTGCCAGTTCTCGACAGCTAGCCAAAAACATTCAGTACTTC.

This clonotype showed up many times. One end of the junction does not line up with germline, which may come from a read error. CDR3 region: CASSQDSLAISYNEQFF. The CDR3 bases are TGTGCCAGCAGCCAAGACTCCCTAGCGATATCCTACAACGAGCAGTTCTTC. The gene calls are TRBV3-1 and TRBJ2-1; weak D call: TRBD2 (6 bases). CDR3 length equals 17 residues. Germline CDR1 LGHDT, CDR2 YNNKEL (reference sequence).

This chain uses TRBV18 with TRBJ2-2; unclear D gene. The ends were cut back, 4 bases at V and 0 bases at J, with 9 bases in the middle. Germline CDR1 KGHSH, CDR2 LQKENI. CDR3 length: 15 amino acids. The CDR3 coding sequence is TGTGCCAGCTCACTAACCACCGCGAACACCGGGGAGCTGTTTTTT. As protein: CASSLTTANTGELFF. Full variable domain (remainder filled in from reference TRBV18 and TRBJ2-2): NAGVMQNPRHLVRRRGQEARLRCSPMKGHSHVYWYRQLPEEGLKFMVYLQKENIIDESGMPKERFSAEFPKEGPSILRIQQVVRGDSAAYFCASSLTTANTGELFFGEGSRLTVL.

The V and J genes are TRBV4-3 and TRBJ2-1; TRBD2 matches at 14 bases. Losses at the gene ends were 1 base for V and 7 bases for J; bases not matched to a gene: 6. This CDR3 has 17 residues. Germline-derived CDR1 and CDR2 are LGHNA and YSLEER. The CDR3 reads CASSQGLAGGPGNEQFF. The CDR3 DNA reads as TGCGCCAGCAGCCAAGGACTAGCGGGAGGGCCAGGGAATGAGCAGTTCTTC.

Worth noting for this clonotype: Its ends do not fully match the called genes, so a read error is possible. This chain uses TRBV4-2 with TRBJ2-5; D perhaps matches TRBD2 (5 bases). Germline CDR1 is LGHNA and CDR2 is YNFKEQ. The CDR3 is 15 amino acids. The CDR3 DNA is TGTGCCAGCAGCCGGAGCGGAGACACCCAAGATACCCAGTACTTC. Translating gives CASSRSGDTQDTQYF.

Only a few counts were recorded for this clonotype. DNA for the CDR3: TGTGCCACCTCGGAGCGGACAGACGGATTCGGGGGCTACACCTTC. Translation: CATSERTDGFGGYTF. This sequence joins TRBV24-1 and TRBJ1-2; tentatively, D is TRBD1 (6 bases). V shed 9 bases and J shed 8 bases, with 24 bases lying between them. The germline V gene has CDR1 KGHDR and CDR2 SFDVKD. The CDR3 length is 15 residues.

The sample holds a few counts of this clonotype. This chain connects TRBV15 to TRBJ1-2; 9 bases fit TRBD1. From germline, CDR1 is LNHNV and CDR2 YYDKDF (reference sequence). The junction had 2 bases not matched to a gene; V was cut back by 4 bases and J by 2 bases. The CDR3 covers 14 residues. CDR3 amino acids: CATSIGQGNYGYTF. CDR3 sequence (DNA): TGTGCCACCAGCATCGGACAGGGGAACTATGGCTACACCTTC.

This chain joins TRBV5-1 and TRBJ2-3; TRBD2 matches 8 bases. Losses at the gene ends were 4 bases for V and 5 bases for J; bases not matched to a gene: 9. From germline, CDR1 is SGHRS and CDR2 YFSETQ. This CDR3 is built from 15 residues. CDR3 nucleotides: TGCGCCAGCAGCGTAATGGCGGGGGGTCTAGATACGCAGTATTTT. This gives the protein CASSVMAGGLDTQYF. Using reference TRBV5-1 and TRBJ2-3 for the parts outside the CDR3, the full variable domain is KAGVTQTPRYLIKTRGQQVTLSCSPISGHRSVSWYQQTPGQGLQFLFEYFSETQRNKGNFPGRFSGRQFSNSRSEMNVSTLELGDSALYLCASSVMAGGLDTQYFGPGTRLTVL.

This clonotype has just a few counts. This sequence joins TRBV3-1 and TRBJ2-1; perhaps TRBD2 as D (6 bases). CDR1 and CDR2 (germline): LGHDT, YNNKEL (reference sequence). This CDR3 contains 16 residues. V was shortened by 0 bases and J by 1 base, with 10 bases between the two germline ends. Here the CDR3 reads CASSQEDGTSYNEQFF. Here the CDR3 DNA reads TGTGCCAGCAGCCAAGAGGACGGGACTTCCTACAATGAGCAGTTCTTC.

This clonotype has more than one count but fewer than ten. The rearrangement joins TRBV6-2 or TRBV6-3 to TRBJ2-5; 11 nucleotides agree with TRBD2. There are 13 residues in the CDR3. The V gene end was trimmed by 6 bases and the J gene end by 4 bases; junction bases not matched to a gene: 1. CDR1 is MNHEY and CDR2 is SVGEGT in the germline V gene. Here the CDR3 DNA reads TGTGCCAGCAGACTAGCGGGGGCAGAGACCCAGTACTTC. It translates to CASRLAGAETQYF.

V gene TRBV12-3 or TRBV12-4 combines with J gene TRBJ2-5, with a tentative D call TRBD2 (5 bases). The CDR3 is made up of 14 amino acids. V lost 8 bases and J 1 base, leaving 14 bases between the germline ends. The CDR3 DNA follows: TGTGCCAGCTCCCCTGGACTCAGCCAAGAGACCCAGTACTTC. It specifies CASSPGLSQETQYF.

The sample holds a few counts of this clonotype. This chain joins TRBV29-1 and TRBJ2-1; a possible D gene is TRBD1 (6 bases). The CDR3 has 16 residues. Germline CDR1 is SQVTM and CDR2 is ANQGSEA. V was trimmed by 2 bases and J by 6 bases, leaving 20 bases between them. CDR3: CSVEIPSGELINEQFF. The CDR3 DNA reads as TGCAGCGTTGAAATACCTTCAGGGGAATTGATCAATGAGCAGTTCTTC.

The chain uses TRBV4-2 and TRBJ2-7, with TRBD1 as a possible D gene (5 bases). V lost 2 bases and J lost 5, with 10 bases in between. Germline lookup yields CDR1 LGHNA and CDR2 YNFKEQ. CDR3 length: 13 residues. In nucleotides, the CDR3 is TGTGCCAGCAGCCAAAACAGGATGAACGAGCAGTACTTC. Encoded protein: CASSQNRMNEQYF.

This clonotype has more than one count but fewer than ten. The chain carries TRBV20-1 and TRBJ2-1; 8 nucleotides match TRBD2. Germline CDR1 reads DFQATT; CDR2 reads SNEGSKA (reference sequence). V lost 1 base and J lost 5; bases outside the gene matches: 7. The CDR3 spans 15 residues. CDR3 in amino acids: CSARAGGLVNNEQFF. CDR3 nucleotide sequence: TGCAGTGCTAGAGCGGGAGGGCTGGTAAACAATGAGCAGTTCTTC.

The chain uses TRBV20-1 and TRBJ1-1; D uncertain. Germline CDR1 DFQATT, CDR2 SNEGSKA (reference sequence). V was clipped by 5 bases and J by 4 bases, with 17 bases between them. The CDR3 runs 14 residues. The CDR3 protein is CSASPLGVSTEAFF. Here the CDR3 DNA reads TGCAGTGCTTCACCCCTGGGTGTGAGCACTGAAGCTTTCTTT.

CDR3 DNA sequence: TGTGCCACCAGCAGAGGCCCACAGGGCACTGAAGCTTTCTTT. It specifies CATSRGPQGTEAFF. The rearrangement joins TRBV15 to TRBJ1-1, with D perhaps matching TRBD1 (6 bases). Looked up from germline, CDR1 is LNHNV and CDR2 is YYDKDF (reference sequence). The CDR3 runs 14 residues. V dropped 1 base and J dropped 4 bases, with 10 bases sitting between them.

V and J are TRBV20-1 and TRBJ1-5, with D possibly matching TRBD1 (5 bases). Trimming took off 2 bases at V and 6 bases at J, with 20 bases between the two ends. The CDR3 sequence is 16 residues long. Germline V CDR1 and CDR2: DFQATT, SNEGSKA (reference sequence). CDR3 DNA sequence: TGCAGTGCTAGACAGGGACGGGGGTATGGAAGTCAGCCCCAGCATTTT. As protein: CSARQGRGYGSQPQHF.